The table lists the clone carrying this TCR beta chain with a few counts. Its antigen is unidentified. The data stem from a study of T-cell memory formation after mild COVID-19. Study-wide results and caveats: While clones contracting from day 15 to 85 were balanced between CD4 and CD8, later expanders leaned CD4+.

From 5'RACE with constant-segment primers came TCR alpha and TCR beta cDNA libraries that carried sample barcodes and UMIs. Using its own MiXCR run on the 5' RACE reads, TCRdb lists one record per CDR3 protein. Of about 110,000 distinct CDR3 sequences in the sample, 15% to 20% are singletons; the top ten hold less than 6.5%. This clonotype was sampled from a man between 18 and 29 years old who had mild COVID-19 (a few samples of this study predate the infection). Cell type and time point are not known. The specimen was PBMCs or a T cell subset sorted from them (not recorded which).

The CDR3 protein is CASSYRDRDTGELFF. Here the CDR3 DNA reads TGTGCCAGCAGCTACCGGGACAGGGACACCGGGGAGCTGTTTTTT. The chain has TRBV5-6 and TRBJ2-2; 9 bases line up with TRBD1. The CDR3 totals 15 residues. Germline values: CDR1 SGHDT, CDR2 YYEEEE. With 3 bases clipped from V and 3 bases from J, the junction kept 3 bases outside the gene matches.